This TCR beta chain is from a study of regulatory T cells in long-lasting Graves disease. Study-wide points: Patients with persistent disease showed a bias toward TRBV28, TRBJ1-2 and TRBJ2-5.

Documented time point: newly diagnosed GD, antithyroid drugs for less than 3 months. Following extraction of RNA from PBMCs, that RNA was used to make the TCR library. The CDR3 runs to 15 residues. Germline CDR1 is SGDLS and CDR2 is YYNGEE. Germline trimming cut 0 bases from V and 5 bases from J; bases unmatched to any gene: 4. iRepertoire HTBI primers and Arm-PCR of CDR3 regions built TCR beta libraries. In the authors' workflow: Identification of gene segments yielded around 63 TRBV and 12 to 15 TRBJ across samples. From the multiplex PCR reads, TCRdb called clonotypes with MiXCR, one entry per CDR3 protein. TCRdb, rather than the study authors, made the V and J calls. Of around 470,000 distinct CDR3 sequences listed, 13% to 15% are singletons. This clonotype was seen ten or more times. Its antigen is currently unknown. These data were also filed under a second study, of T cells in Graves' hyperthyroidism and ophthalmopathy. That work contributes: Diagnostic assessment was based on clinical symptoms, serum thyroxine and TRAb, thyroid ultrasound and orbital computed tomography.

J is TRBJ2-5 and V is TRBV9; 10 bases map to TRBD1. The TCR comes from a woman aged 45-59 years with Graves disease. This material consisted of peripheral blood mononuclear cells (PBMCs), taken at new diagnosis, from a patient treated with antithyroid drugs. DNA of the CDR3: TGTGCCAGCAGCGTAGAGGGACAGGGGTTTGAGACCCAGTACTTC. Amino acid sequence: CASSVEGQGFETQYF.